A single sample is the source of the 13 T cell receptor beta chains below, sequenced in a study of T cells in Graves' hyperthyroidism and ophthalmopathy. The CDR3 regions of TCR beta were amplified from RNA transcripts. With the HTBI primer set, the TCR CDR3 went through a first round of RT-PCR. Each CDR3 protein gets one entry after TCRdb re-called the multiplex PCR reads with MiXCR. Of 380,000 or so distinct CDR3 sequences in the sample, approximately 15% were seen once. The specimen was blood. Receptors originate from a woman between 25 and 40 years old with Graves' hyperthyroidism.

As DNA, the CDR3 is TGTGCCAGCTGGGGCCAAAACACCCCAGATACGCAGTATTTT. Its protein is CASWGQNTPDTQYF. This chain joins TRBV6-1 and TRBJ2-3, with a tentative D call TRBD1 (5 bases). This CDR3 is 14 amino acids long. V was cut by 8 bases and J by 4 bases, with 16 bases left in between. The germline CDR1 and CDR2 sequences are MNHNS and SASEGT.

This clonotype has ten or more counts. The V call is TRBV11-2, the J call TRBJ1-1; weak D call: TRBD1 (6 bases). CDR3 length equals 15 residues. CDR1 SGHAT and CDR2 FQNNGV come from the germline V gene. The germline V and J ends were trimmed by 8 bases and 1 base, with 17 bases remaining between them. The CDR3 coding sequence is TGTGCCAGCTTACGGGGGCGAGGGAGGAACACTGAAGCTTTCTTT. Amino acids: CASLRGRGRNTEAFF.

The chain uses TRBV19 and TRBJ2-1, with 7 bases matching TRBD2. V lost 6 bases and J lost 6; bases outside the gene matches: 8. This CDR3 spans 14 amino acids. Germline V gene lookup returns CDR1 LNHDA and CDR2 SQIVND (reference sequence). The CDR3 nucleotides are TGTGCCAGTAGAAGCGGGGCCGCCCGCAATGAGCAGTTCTTC. As protein: CASRSGAARNEQFF.

The gene calls are TRBV6-6 and TRBJ2-1; D remains ambiguous. The V gene's germline CDR1 is MNHNY and CDR2 SVGAGI (reference sequence). Trimming left V 0 bases short and J 9 bases short, with 12 bases between. This CDR3 comprises 14 residues. This CDR3 reads CASSYSYALGEQFF. DNA for the CDR3: TGTGCCAGCAGTTACTCGTATGCTTTGGGTGAGCAGTTCTTC.

This clonotype came up many times. This chain links TRBV7-8 with TRBJ2-7; TRBD1 might be the D (6 bases). V lost 1 base and J 5 bases, leaving 12 bases between the germline ends. This CDR3 region has 14 residues. The germline V gene has CDR1 SGHVS and CDR2 FQNEAQ. CDR3 region: CASSLGGRSDEQYF. As DNA, the CDR3 is TGTGCCAGCAGCTTAGGGGGGCGCAGCGACGAGCAGTACTTC. Filled out from reference TRBV7-8 and TRBJ2-7, the complete variable domain reads GAGVSQSPRYKVAKRGQDVALRCDPISGHVSLFWYQQALGQGPEFLTYFQNEAQLDKSGLPSDRFFAERPEGSVSTLKIQRTQQEDSAVYLCASSLGGRSDEQYFGPGTRLTVT.

In this sample, this clonotype turned up a few times. The V gene is TRBV19, the J gene TRBJ1-5; 11 nucleotides align to TRBD1. The V gene end was trimmed by 8 bases and the J gene end by 4 bases; junction bases not matched to a gene: 1. The V gene's germline CDR1 is LNHDA and CDR2 SQIVND (reference sequence). There are 13 residues in the CDR3. The DNA of the CDR3 is TGTGCCAGTTGGGACAGGGGGAATCAGCCCCAGCATTTT. The encoded protein is CASWDRGNQPQHF.

This clonotype occurred a few times. This chain links TRBV7-9 with TRBJ2-3; 7 bases agree with TRBD1. Germline assignment: CDR1 SEHNR and CDR2 FQNEAQ (reference sequence). V gave up 5 bases and J gave up 4 bases; unmatched junction bases: 6. The CDR3 is made up of 14 amino acids. The DNA of the CDR3 is TGTGCCAGCAGCACATGGACAGGACCAGATACGCAGTATTTT. It codes for CASSTWTGPDTQYF. Full variable domain (remainder filled in from reference TRBV7-9 and TRBJ2-3): DTGVSQNPRHKITKRGQNVTFRCDPISEHNRLYWYRQTLGQGPEFLTYFQNEAQLEKSRLLSDRFSAERPKGSFSTLEIQRTEQGDSAMYLCASSTWTGPDTQYFGPGTRLTVL.

This rearrangement joins TRBV6-1 to TRBJ1-5; D unresolved. Germline V gene sequence: CDR1 MNHNS, CDR2 SASEGT. The V gene lost 5 bases and the J gene lost 0 bases, with 11 bases spanning the gap. CDR3 length: 15 amino acids. For the CDR3, the DNA is TGTGCCAGCAGTCCCTCCGTCTATAGCAATCAGCCCCAGCATTTT. Its protein is CASSPSVYSNQPQHF.

Points on this clonotype: At one end, the junction sequence differs from germline, possibly due to a read error. This chain uses TRBV5-1 with TRBJ1-1; D call uncertain. Per the germline V gene, CDR1 is SGHRS and CDR2 is YFSETQ. The CDR3 runs to 14 residues. CDR3 sequence reads: CASSLAAGGTKAFF. CDR3 bases: TGCGCCAGCAGCTTGGCCGCAGGTGGCACTAAAGCTTTCTTT.

This clonotype was picked up many times. V gene TRBV6-1 combines with J gene TRBJ2-7, with a tentative D call TRBD2 (6 bases). Germline V gives CDR1 MNHNS, CDR2 SASEGT. V was clipped by 2 bases and J by 1 base, with 12 bases between them. This CDR3 spans 15 amino acids. As DNA, the CDR3 is TGTGCCAGCAGTGAATTGGGGGGTGAGTCCTACGAGCAGTACTTC. The encoded protein is CASSELGGESYEQYF.

There are a few counts of this clonotype. This chain links TRBV20-1 with TRBJ2-4; 12 nucleotides agree with TRBD2. Germline loops: CDR1 DFQATT, CDR2 SNEGSKA (reference sequence). V dropped 1 base and J dropped 0; count of bases not matched to a gene: 7. The length of the CDR3 is 18 residues. CDR3 nucleotide sequence: TGCAGTGCTAGAGGAGGGACTAGCGGGTTGTTAGCCAAAAACATTCAGTACTTC. Protein sequence: CSARGGTSGLLAKNIQYF.

The table lists this clonotype with a few counts. The gene calls are TRBV30 and TRBJ1-5; no clear D gene. Trimming cost V 1 base and J 3 bases, with 7 bases left between them. Germline loops: CDR1 GTSNPN, CDR2 SVGIG (reference sequence). This CDR3 contains 13 residues. The CDR3 DNA is TGTGCCTGGAGTGGGGTACCCAATCAGCCCCAGCATTTT. It codes for CAWSGVPNQPQHF.

This clonotype was seen repeatedly, ten times or more. The chain has TRBV11-3 and TRBJ2-1; D gene uncertain. This CDR3 comprises 13 residues. Deletions cut 2 bases from V and 8 bases from J, with 10 bases between. Germline-derived CDR1 and CDR2 are SGHNT and YENEEA. The CDR3 is CASSLMGGDEQFF. The DNA for the CDR3 is TGTGCCAGCAGCTTAATGGGCGGAGATGAGCAGTTCTTC.